This T cell receptor (beta chain) came from a study of T cell responses to AZD1222 COVID-19 vaccine. Assay used: immunoSEQ multiplex PCR; TCRdb lists only in-frame clones, some missing. Of fewer than 150,000 clones listed, 75% to 90% were seen once; the top ten hold approximately 4.5%. The study, taken as a whole, reports: Unmutated regions of variants are reportedly targeted by nearly half of spike-specific TCRs. After the peak T cell response, and only then, were repertoires sampled. Vaccine-associated CD4 TCRs ranged over spike, dominating at 160-218 and 743-854. At baseline, just a handful of AZD1222 recipients tested seropositive.

Remarks on this clone: Antigen unknown.

V gave up 3 bases and J gave up 6 bases, with 9 bases separating them. The CDR3 consists of 12 residues. The germline V gene encodes CDR1 MDHEN and CDR2 SYDVKM. Here the sequenced sample was peripheral blood, taken on day 0 of AZD1222 vaccination. The TCR was taken from an adult in good health. The chain couples TRBV28 to TRBJ2-7; D is uncertain. CDR3 DNA sequence: TGTGCCAGCAGTTTGGCGCCTCGCGAGCAGTACTTC. Encoded protein: CASSLAPREQYF.